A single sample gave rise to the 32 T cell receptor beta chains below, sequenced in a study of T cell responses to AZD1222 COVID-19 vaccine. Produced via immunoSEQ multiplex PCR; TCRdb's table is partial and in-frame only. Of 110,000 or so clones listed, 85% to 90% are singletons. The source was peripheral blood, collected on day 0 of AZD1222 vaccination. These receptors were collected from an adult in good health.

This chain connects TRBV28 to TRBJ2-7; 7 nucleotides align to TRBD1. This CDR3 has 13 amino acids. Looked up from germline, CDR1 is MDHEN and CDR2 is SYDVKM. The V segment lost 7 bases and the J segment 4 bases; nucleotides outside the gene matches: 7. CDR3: CASKPPGGYEQYF. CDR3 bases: TGTGCCAGCAAACCCCCAGGGGGATACGAGCAGTACTTC.

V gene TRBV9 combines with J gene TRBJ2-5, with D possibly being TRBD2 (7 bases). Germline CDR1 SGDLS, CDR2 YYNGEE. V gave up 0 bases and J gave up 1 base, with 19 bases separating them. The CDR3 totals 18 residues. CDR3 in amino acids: CASSVGALEGGSQETQYF. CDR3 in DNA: TGTGCCAGCAGCGTAGGGGCACTAGAGGGGGGGTCCCAAGAGACCCAGTACTTC.

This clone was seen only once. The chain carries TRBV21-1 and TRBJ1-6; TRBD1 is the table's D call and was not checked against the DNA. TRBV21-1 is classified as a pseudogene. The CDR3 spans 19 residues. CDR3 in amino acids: CASSKVLPGRLGPNSPLHF. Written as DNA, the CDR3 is TGTGCCAGCAGCAAAGTCCTACCCGGTAGGTTGGGGCCTAATTCACCCCTCCACTTT.

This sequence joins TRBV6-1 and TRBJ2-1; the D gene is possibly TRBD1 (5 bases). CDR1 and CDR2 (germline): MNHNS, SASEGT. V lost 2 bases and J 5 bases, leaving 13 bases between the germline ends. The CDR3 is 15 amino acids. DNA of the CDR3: TGTGCCAGCAGTGAACAGGGTCGGAATGACAATGAGCAGTTCTTC. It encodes CASSEQGRNDNEQFF.

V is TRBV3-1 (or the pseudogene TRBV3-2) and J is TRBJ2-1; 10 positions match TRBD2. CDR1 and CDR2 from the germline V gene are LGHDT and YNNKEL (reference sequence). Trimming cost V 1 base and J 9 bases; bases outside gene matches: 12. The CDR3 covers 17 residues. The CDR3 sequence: CASSQGRPSGRRSEQFF. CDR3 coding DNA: TGTGCCAGCAGCCAAGGGCGTCCTAGCGGGAGACGGAGTGAGCAGTTCTTC.

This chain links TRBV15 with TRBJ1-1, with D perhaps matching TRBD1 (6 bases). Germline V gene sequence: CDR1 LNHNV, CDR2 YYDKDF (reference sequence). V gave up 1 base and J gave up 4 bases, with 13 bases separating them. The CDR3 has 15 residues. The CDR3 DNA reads TGTGCCACCAGCAGAGTCCGGGGGGGCGTCACTGAAGCTTTCTTT. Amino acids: CATSRVRGGVTEAFF.

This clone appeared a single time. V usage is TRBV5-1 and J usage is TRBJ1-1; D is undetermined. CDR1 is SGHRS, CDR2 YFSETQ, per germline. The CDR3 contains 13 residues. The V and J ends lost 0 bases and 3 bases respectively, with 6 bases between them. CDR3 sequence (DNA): TGCGCCAGCAGCTTGGACGGCTACACTGAAGCTTTCTTT. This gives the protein CASSLDGYTEAFF.

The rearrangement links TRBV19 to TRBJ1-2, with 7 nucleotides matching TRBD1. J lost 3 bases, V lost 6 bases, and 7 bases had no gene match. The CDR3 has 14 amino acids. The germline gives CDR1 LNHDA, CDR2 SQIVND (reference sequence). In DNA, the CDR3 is TGTGCCAGTAGAATGACAGGGTTGGACTATGGCTACACCTTC. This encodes CASRMTGLDYGYTF.

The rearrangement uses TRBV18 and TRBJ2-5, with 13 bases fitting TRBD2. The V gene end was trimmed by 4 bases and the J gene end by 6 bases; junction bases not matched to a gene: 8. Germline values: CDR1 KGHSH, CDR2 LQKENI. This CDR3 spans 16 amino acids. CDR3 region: CASSLPGLAGSKTQYF. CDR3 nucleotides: TGTGCCAGCTCACTTCCGGGACTAGCGGGATCGAAGACCCAGTACTTC. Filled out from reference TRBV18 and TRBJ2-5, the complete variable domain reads NAGVMQNPRHLVRRRGQEARLRCSPMKGHSHVYWYRQLPEEGLKFMVYLQKENIIDESGMPKERFSAEFPKEGPSILRIQQVVRGDSAAYFCASSLPGLAGSKTQYFGPGTRLLVL.

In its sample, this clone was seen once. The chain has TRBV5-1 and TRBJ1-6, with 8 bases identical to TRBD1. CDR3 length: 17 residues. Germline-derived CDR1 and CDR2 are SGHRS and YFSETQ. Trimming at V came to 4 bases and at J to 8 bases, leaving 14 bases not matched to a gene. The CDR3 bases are TGCGCCAGCAGCCTAAGCCCGGTGGACAGGGTTGATTCACCCCTCCACTTT. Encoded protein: CASSLSPVDRVDSPLHF.

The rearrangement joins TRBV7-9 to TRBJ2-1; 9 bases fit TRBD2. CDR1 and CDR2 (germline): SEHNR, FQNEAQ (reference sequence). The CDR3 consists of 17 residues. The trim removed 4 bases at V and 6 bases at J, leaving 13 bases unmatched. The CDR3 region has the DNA TGTGCCAGCAGCTCGAAAGCTACAGCGGGAGGTGGCAATGAGCAGTTCTTC. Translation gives CASSSKATAGGGNEQFF.

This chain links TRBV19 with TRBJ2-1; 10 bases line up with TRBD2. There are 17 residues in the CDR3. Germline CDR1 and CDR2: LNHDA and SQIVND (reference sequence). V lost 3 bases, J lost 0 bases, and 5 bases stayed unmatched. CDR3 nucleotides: TGTGCCAGTAGTATTAGCGGGAGGACTTTCTCCTACAATGAGCAGTTCTTC. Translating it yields CASSISGRTFSYNEQFF. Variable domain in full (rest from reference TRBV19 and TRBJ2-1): DGGITQSPKYLFRKEGQNVTLSCEQNLNHDAMYWYRQDPGQGLRLIYYSQIVNDFQKGDIAEGYSVSREKKESFPLTVTSAQKNPTAFYLCASSISGRTFSYNEQFFGPGTRLTVL.

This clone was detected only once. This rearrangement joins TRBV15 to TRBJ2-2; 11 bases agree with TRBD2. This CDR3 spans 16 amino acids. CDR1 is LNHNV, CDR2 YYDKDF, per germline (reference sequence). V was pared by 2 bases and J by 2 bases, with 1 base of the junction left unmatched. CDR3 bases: TGTGCCACCAGCAGACGACTAGCGGGAAACACCGGGGAGCTGTTTTTT. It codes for CATSRRLAGNTGELFF. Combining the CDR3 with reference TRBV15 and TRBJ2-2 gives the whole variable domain DAMVIQNPRYQVTQFGKPVTLSCSQTLNHNVMYWYQQKSSQAPKLLFHYYDKDFNNEADTPDNFQSRRPNTSFCFLDIRSPGLGDTAMYLCATSRRLAGNTGELFFGEGSRLTVL.

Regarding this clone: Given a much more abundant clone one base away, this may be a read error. CDR3: CASSSTNTGELFF. For the CDR3, the DNA is TGTGCCAGCAGTTCAACGAACACCGGGGAGCTGTTTTTT. The chain has TRBV12-3 or TRBV12-4 and TRBJ2-2; D gene uncertain. The CDR3 spans 13 residues. The ends were cut back, 4 bases at V and 0 bases at J, with 3 bases in the middle.

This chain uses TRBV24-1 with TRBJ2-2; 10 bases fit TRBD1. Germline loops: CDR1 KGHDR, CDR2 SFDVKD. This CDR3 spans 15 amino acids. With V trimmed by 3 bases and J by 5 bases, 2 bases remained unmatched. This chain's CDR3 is CATSDPGQGTGELFF. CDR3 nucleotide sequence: TGTGCCACCAGTGATCCGGGACAGGGGACCGGGGAGCTGTTTTTT.

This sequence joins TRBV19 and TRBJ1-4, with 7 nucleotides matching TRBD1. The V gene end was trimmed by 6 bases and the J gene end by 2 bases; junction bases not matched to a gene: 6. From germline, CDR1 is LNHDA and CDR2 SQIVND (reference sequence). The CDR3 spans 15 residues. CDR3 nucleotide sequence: TGTGCCAGTAGCGAAGGGGGCCGGACTAATGAAAAACTGTTTTTT. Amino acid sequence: CASSEGGRTNEKLFF.

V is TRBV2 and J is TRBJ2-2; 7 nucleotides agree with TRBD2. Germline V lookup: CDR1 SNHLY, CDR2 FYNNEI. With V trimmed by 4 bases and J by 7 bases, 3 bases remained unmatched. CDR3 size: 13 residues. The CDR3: CASSGTSFGELFF. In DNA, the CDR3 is TGTGCCAGCAGTGGGACTAGTTTCGGGGAGCTGTTTTTT.

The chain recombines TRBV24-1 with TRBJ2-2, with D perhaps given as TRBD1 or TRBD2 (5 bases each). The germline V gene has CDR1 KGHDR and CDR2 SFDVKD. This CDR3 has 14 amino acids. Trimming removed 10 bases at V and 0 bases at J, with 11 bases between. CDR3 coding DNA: TGTGCCACAGAGAGGGGACCGAACACCGGGGAGCTGTTTTTT. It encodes CATERGPNTGELFF.

The CDR3 loop reads CASSMIGTDTQYF. In DNA form, the CDR3 reads TGTGCCAGTAGTATGATCGGCACAGATACGCAGTATTTT. The V call is TRBV19, the J call TRBJ2-3; no clear D gene. The germline gives CDR1 LNHDA, CDR2 SQIVND (reference sequence). The CDR3 totals 13 residues. V shed 3 bases and J shed 1 base, with 5 bases lying between them.

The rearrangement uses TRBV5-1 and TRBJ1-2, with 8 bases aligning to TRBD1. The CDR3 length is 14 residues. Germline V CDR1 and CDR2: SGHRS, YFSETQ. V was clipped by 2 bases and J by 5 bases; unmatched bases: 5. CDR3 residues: CASSLGQGAYGYTF. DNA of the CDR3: TGCGCCAGCAGCTTAGGACAGGGAGCGTATGGCTACACCTTC.

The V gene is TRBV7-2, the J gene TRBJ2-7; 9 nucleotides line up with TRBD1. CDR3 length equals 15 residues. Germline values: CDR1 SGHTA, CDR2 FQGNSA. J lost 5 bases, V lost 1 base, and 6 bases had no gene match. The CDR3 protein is CASSLVWTGVHEQYF. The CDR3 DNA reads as TGTGCCAGCAGCTTAGTCTGGACAGGGGTCCACGAGCAGTACTTC.

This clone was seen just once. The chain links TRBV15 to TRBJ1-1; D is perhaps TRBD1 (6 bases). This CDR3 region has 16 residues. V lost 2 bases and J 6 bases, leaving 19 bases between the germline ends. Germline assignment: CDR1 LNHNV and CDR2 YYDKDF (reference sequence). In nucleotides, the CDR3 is TGTGCCACCAGCAGATTAAGAAGACAGGCAGGAGCTGAAGCTTTCTTT. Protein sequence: CATSRLRRQAGAEAFF.

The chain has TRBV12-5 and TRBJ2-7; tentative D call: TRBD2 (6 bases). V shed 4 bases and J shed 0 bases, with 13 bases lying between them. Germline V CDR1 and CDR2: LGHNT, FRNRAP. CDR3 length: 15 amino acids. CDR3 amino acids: CASGSPPGSSYEQYF. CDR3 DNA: TGTGCTAGTGGTTCCCCCCCCGGGAGCTCCTACGAGCAGTACTTC.

DNA for the CDR3: TGTGCCAGCAGGGGACAGCCCCGGTACATTCAGTACTTC. This translates into CASRGQPRYIQYF. The chain uses TRBV28 and TRBJ2-4; 7 positions match TRBD1. CDR1 MDHEN and CDR2 SYDVKM come from the germline V gene. The CDR3 has 13 amino acids. J was trimmed by 8 bases and V by 6 bases; bases with no gene match: 7.

The CDR3 nucleotides are TGTGCCAGTACCGGGACTGGTTACAATGAGCAGTTCTTC. This sequence encodes CASTGTGYNEQFF. The chain employs TRBV19 and TRBJ2-1, with D possibly being TRBD2 (6 bases). The length of the CDR3 is 13 residues. Germline V gene data show CDR1 as LNHDA and CDR2 as SQIVND (reference sequence). V lost 7 bases, J lost 4 bases, and 11 bases lay in between. Complete variable domain (other parts from reference TRBV19 and TRBJ2-1): DGGITQSPKYLFRKEGQNVTLSCEQNLNHDAMYWYRQDPGQGLRLIYYSQIVNDFQKGDIAEGYSVSREKKESFPLTVTSAQKNPTAFYLCASTGTGYNEQFFGPGTRLTVL.

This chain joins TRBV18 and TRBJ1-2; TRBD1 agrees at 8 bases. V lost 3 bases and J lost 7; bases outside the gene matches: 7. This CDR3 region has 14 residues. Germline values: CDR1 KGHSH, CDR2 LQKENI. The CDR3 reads CASSPGRGRAGYTF. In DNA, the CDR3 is TGTGCCAGCTCACCCGGCAGGGGGCGGGCTGGCTACACCTTC.

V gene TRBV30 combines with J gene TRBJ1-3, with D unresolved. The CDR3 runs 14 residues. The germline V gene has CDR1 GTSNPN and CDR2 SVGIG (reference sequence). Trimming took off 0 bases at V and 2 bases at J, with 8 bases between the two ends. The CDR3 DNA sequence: TGTGCCTGGAGTGTAGGGAATACTGGAAACACCATATATTTT. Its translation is CAWSVGNTGNTIYF.

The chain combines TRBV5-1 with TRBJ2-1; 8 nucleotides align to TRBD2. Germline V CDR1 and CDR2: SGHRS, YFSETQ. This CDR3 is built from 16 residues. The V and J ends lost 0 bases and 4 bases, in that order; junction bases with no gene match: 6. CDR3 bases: TGCGCCAGCAGCTTGGCCCCCAGCGGGGGTTACAATGAGCAGTTCTTC. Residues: CASSLAPSGGYNEQFF.

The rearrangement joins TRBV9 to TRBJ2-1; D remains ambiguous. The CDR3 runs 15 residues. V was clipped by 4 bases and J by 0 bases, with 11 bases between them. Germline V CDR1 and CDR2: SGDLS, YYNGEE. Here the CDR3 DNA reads TGTGCCAGCAGCCAAACTGATAACTCCTACAATGAGCAGTTCTTC. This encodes CASSQTDNSYNEQFF.

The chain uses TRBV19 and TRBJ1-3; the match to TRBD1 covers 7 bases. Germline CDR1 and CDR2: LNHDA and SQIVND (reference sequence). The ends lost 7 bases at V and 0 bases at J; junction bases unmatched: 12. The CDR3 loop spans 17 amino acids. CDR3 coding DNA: TGTGCCAGTACCCCAACCCAACAGGGGAACTCTGGAAACACCATATATTTT. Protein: CASTPTQQGNSGNTIYF.

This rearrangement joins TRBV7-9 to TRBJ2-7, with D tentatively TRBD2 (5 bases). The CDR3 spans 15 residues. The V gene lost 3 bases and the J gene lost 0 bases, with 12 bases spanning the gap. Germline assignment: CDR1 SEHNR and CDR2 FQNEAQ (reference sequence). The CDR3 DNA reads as TGTGCCAGCAGCTTTGAGGGAGCCCACTCCTACGAGCAGTACTTC. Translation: CASSFEGAHSYEQYF.

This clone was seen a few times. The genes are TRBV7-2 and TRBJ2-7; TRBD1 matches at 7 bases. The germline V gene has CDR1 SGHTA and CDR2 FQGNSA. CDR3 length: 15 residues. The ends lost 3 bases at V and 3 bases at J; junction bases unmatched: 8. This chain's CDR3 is CASSFTRDRNYEQYF. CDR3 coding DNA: TGTGCCAGCAGCTTTACCAGGGACAGAAACTACGAGCAGTACTTC.